This TCR beta chain was documented in a study of metastatic and nonmetastatic thyroid tumors (dated by TCRdb to 2018 to 2021). At the level of the whole study: For patients with malignant and with benign thyroid disease, the researchers compared repertoires between peripheral blood samples and tumor or nodule tissue samples.

Before undergoing thyroid surgery, none of the patients had been given any kind of treatment. The study retrospectively analysed patient clinical samples collected from about 2012 to 2019 using T-cell receptor beta sequencing. The library was generated by PCR. TCRdb records Illumina HiSeq 4000 as the sequencer. High-throughput sequencing was used to profile the CDR3 region of the TCR beta-chain in every patient. On the authors' methods: A classifier to discriminate distant-metastatic papillary thyroid cancer patients was built from CDR3 differences across clinicopathological groups. The Shannon index was used to assess repertoire diversity, and the Morisita-Horn index was used to assess tumor-blood repertoire similarity. In TCRdb, the public reads were trimmed at Q25 with fastp and aligned with MiXCR, with productive beta chains retained. TCRdb's processing, not the authors' own work, is the source of the V and J calls. A total of 35,000 to 50,000 clones appear in this sample, roughly 14% of them only once. More than 8% of the sample comes from the top ten.

For CDR1 and CDR2, the germline V gene lists SGHTA and FQGTGA. V loses 6 bases, J loses 8 bases, and the germline ends lie 14 bases apart. Measured from the cysteine to the phenylalanine, the CDR3 is 13 residues long. The read is trimmed to its CDR3 DNA, 39 bases read in frame from base 1. Overall results and qualifications from the work: In both blood and tumor samples, malignant tumors were reported to have significantly higher TCR beta diversity than benign nodules.

This clone showed up many times. The antigen this receptor binds is unknown. The input lacks base qualities; no much larger clone sits a single base away. The sequence derives from a female donor with papillary thyroid cancer or a benign thyroid nodule (not recorded which). Some clones in this sample may be carry-over from other donors' samples. Recombination joined TRBV7-3 with TRBJ2-1, with the D gene tentatively TRBD1 or TRBD2, based on 5 matching bases in each. Sequenced sample: blood. CDR3 protein: CASSSGTRDEQFF. DNA sequence: TGTGCCAGCAGTTCCGGGACCAGAGATGAGCAGTTCTTC.